The rows below give T cell receptor beta chains drawn from one sample of a study of neurological immune-mediated disorders. TCRdb processed the 5' RACE reads anew with MiXCR; each CDR3 protein has one entry. The data show roughly 34,000 distinct CDR3 sequences, with approximately 4.4% seen just once and under 25% held by the top ten. Sequencing input: PBMCs. These receptors originate from a man in his late teens or twenties in good health. Each CDR3 is given with its conserved first and last residue. A D gene is named only where the DNA matches it firmly. Clone sizes are given selectively: once, few, many, or a class where the clone is expanded.

V gene,clone size,D gene,J gene,CDR3 protein,CDR3 DNA
TRBV7-2,many,TRBD1,TRBJ2-7,CASSLVGTGAYEQYF,TGTGCCAGCAGCCTAGTCGGGACAGGGGCCTACGAGCAGTACTTC
TRBV5-1,medium-sized,-,TRBJ1-1,CASSFSAENEMNTEAFF,TGCGCCAGCAGCTTTAGCGCGGAGAACGAAATGAACACTGAAGCTTTCTTT
TRBV29-1,many,-,TRBJ2-1,CSVGVTSSYNEQFF,TGCAGCGTAGGAGTGACTAGCTCCTACAATGAGCAGTTCTTC
TRBV18,many,TRBD2,TRBJ2-1,CASSPPDRGGQVF,TGTGCCAGCTCACCACCGGACCGGGGGGGCCAGGTCTTC
TRBV20-1,many,-,TRBJ2-7,CSARTDSGARWGEQYF,TGCAGTGCTAGAACCGACTCGGGGGCTCGGTGGGGCGAGCAGTACTTC
TRBV27,many,-,TRBJ1-2,CASSPVERGYGYTF,TGTGCCAGCAGTCCCGTGGAAAGGGGGTATGGCTACACCTTC
TRBV20-1,many,TRBD2,TRBJ2-3,CSAIPHLAGGRTDTQYF,TGCAGTGCTATTCCCCACCTAGCGGGGGGGAGGACAGATACGCAGTATTTT
TRBV3-1,-,TRBD2,TRBJ2-4,CASSHLAGDKNIQYF,TGTGCCAGCAGCCACCTAGCGGGGGATAAAAACATTCAGTACTTC
TRBV5-1,many,TRBD2,TRBJ2-3,CASSEITGGSDTQYF,TGCGCCAGCAGCGAAATTACGGGGGGGTCTGATACGCAGTATTTT
TRBV20-1,many,-,TRBJ2-7,CSAPSVWPPSNEQYF,TGCAGTGCTCCTTCCGTGTGGCCCCCAAGCAACGAGCAGTACTTC
TRBV7-9,-,TRBD1,TRBJ1-4,CASSPGQGDGKLFF,TGTGCCAGCAGCCCGGGACAGGGGGACGGAAAACTGTTTTTT
TRBV5-1,many,-,TRBJ2-5,CASNRGSKETQYF,TGCGCCAGCAACCGGGGAAGTAAAGAGACCCAGTACTTC
TRBV12-3/TRBV12-4,many,TRBD1,TRBJ2-1,CASSPGTAVHEQFF,TGTGCCAGCAGTCCCGGGACAGCCGTCCATGAGCAGTTCTTC
TRBV5-6,many,-,TRBJ2-7,CASTLPGGKTSYEQYF,TGTGCCAGCACCCTCCCGGGCGGGAAGACCTCCTACGAGCAGTACTTC
TRBV20-1,many,TRBD1,TRBJ2-1,CSASAPGQGVNEQFF,TGCAGTGCTAGTGCTCCGGGACAGGGTGTTAATGAGCAGTTCTTC
TRBV5-1,once,-,TRBJ2-3,CASSLKPADTQYF,TGCGCCAGCAGCTTGAAACCAGCAGATACGCAGTATTTT